The clone carrying this T cell receptor beta chain came up many times. The sample belongs to a study of neurological immune-mediated disorders. Regarding time point: longitudinal time-point 3. Deletions cut 4 bases from V and 10 bases from J, with 14 bases between. Germline lookup yields CDR1 SGHRS and CDR2 YFSETQ. The CDR3 runs to 12 residues. Via MiXCR, TCRdb re-called the 5' RACE reads, giving one row per CDR3 protein. The sample contains roughly 50,000 distinct CDR3 sequences, about 12% of which appear only once. This TCR was recovered from a male donor with HTLV-1-associated myelopathy (HAM/TSP). The sequenced sample was PBMCs. The V gene is TRBV5-1, the J gene TRBJ1-1; D perhaps matches TRBD1 (5 bases). CDR3: CASSPSGAGAFF. The CDR3 coding sequence is TGCGCCAGCAGCCCTAGCGGGGCTGGAGCTTTCTTT.